The following is a T cell receptor beta chain sequence with its context. The sample originates from a study of shared clonotypes between healthy human individuals. V was cut by 2 bases and J by 3 bases, with 9 bases left in between. The V gene's germline CDR1 is SGHNT and CDR2 YYREEE (reference sequence). The CDR3 totals 14 residues. Deep level was the assay's run setting. Clones were sequenced by immunoSEQ multiplex PCR, and TCRdb holds only the in-frame ones, with some missing. The repertoire has 1 million to 1.3 million clones, 75% to 80% of them found once; the top ten carry 0.6% to 0.7%. The study enrolled healthy HIV-negative adults without recent acute infections or vaccinations as donors. Division of CD4+ cells produced a CD45RA+ naive subset and a CD45RA-negative memory subset.

The chain links TRBV5-4 to TRBJ1-3; D may be TRBD1 (5 bases). This sequence originates from a man between 18 and 35 years old in good health. Some clones in this sample may be carry-over from other donors' samples. Sequenced: memory CD4+ T cells from PBMCs. Described subset: CD45RA-negative fraction. CDR3 sequence (DNA): TGTGCCAGCAGCTTTGGGACTTTTGGAAACACCATATATTTT. Translation gives CASSFGTFGNTIYF.